The 7 T cell receptor beta chains below come from one sample, sequenced in a study of blood T cell repertoires in COVID-19 (dated by TCRdb to about 2020). The method was the immunoSEQ multiplex PCR assay. This immuneACCESS table, as held by TCRdb, lists in-frame sequences with V and J called but not all clones. Of the missing ones, under half trace to an unresolved V gene in checked studies; the others have no known cause. The sample table shows hundreds of thousands of clones, and around nine tenths are seen once. The top ten clonotypes cover 1.9% of the sample. Sequenced: PBMCs or T cells enriched from blood (not recorded which). The receptors were gathered from a woman aged 18-30 years who had recovered from COVID-19.

The V gene is TRBV9, the J gene TRBJ2-2, with 16 bases that match TRBD2. Looked up from germline, CDR1 is SGDLS and CDR2 is YYNGEE. The CDR3 runs to 17 residues. J gave up 1 base and V 5 bases, and 2 bases lay outside the gene matches. CDR3 DNA: TGTGCCAGCAGTGGGACTAGCGGGGGGGTGAACACCGGGGAGCTGTTTTTT. The encoded protein is CASSGTSGGVNTGELFF.

V and J are TRBV7-3 and TRBJ1-2; D is uncertain. CDR3 length: 13 residues. Trimming shortened V by 0 bases and J by 7 bases, and 9 bases separated the two germline ends. The germline CDR1 and CDR2 sequences are SGHTA and FQGTGA. The CDR3 protein is CASSLTPGGGYTF. CDR3 sequence (DNA): TGTGCCAGCAGCTTAACCCCCGGTGGTGGCTACACCTTC.

V usage is TRBV11-3 and J usage is TRBJ2-3; 12 positions agree with TRBD1. The CDR3 loop spans 15 amino acids. V gave up 5 bases and J gave up 7 bases; unmatched junction bases: 7. Looked up from germline, CDR1 is SGHNT and CDR2 is YENEEA. CDR3 nucleotide sequence: TGTGCCAGCAGCCCTGGGACAGGGGGCCCCTATACGCAGTATTTT. It specifies CASSPGTGGPYTQYF. Full variable domain (rest looked up from reference TRBV11-3 and TRBJ2-3): EAGVVQSPRYKIIEKKQPVAFWCNPISGHNTLYWYLQNLGQGPELLIRYENEEAVDDSQLPKDRFSAERLKGVDSTLKIQPAELGDSAVYLCASSPGTGGPYTQYFGPGTRLTVL.

This chain connects TRBV28 to TRBJ2-2, with D maybe TRBD2 (5 bases). Germline V gene lookup returns CDR1 MDHEN and CDR2 SYDVKM. Between the trimmed V and J ends, which lost 6 bases and 2 bases, there was a span of 19 bases. The length of the CDR3 is 17 residues. The CDR3 loop is CASSTPWGEENTGELFF. CDR3 DNA: TGTGCCAGCAGCACCCCCTGGGGAGAAGAAAACACCGGGGAGCTGTTTTTT.

This clone was counted a single time. The chain recombines TRBV7-6 with TRBJ2-1; 10 bases line up with TRBD2. With V trimmed by 2 bases and J by 6 bases, 7 bases remained unmatched. Germline CDR1 and CDR2: SGHVS and FNYEAQ. The CDR3 totals 16 residues. CDR3 DNA sequence: TGTGCCAGCAGCTTACCCAGCGGGGGGGTCCCCAATGAGCAGTTCTTC. Amino acids: CASSLPSGGVPNEQFF.

The chain combines TRBV7-8 with TRBJ2-7, with TRBD2 identical over 12 bases. Trimming removed 4 bases from V and 1 base from J; junction bases left unmatched: 8. The length of the CDR3 is 17 residues. CDR1 and CDR2 (germline): SGHVS, FQNEAQ. The CDR3, as DNA: TGTGCCAGCAGCTCGACACGACTAGCGGGGGTGTCCTACGAGCAGTACTTC. Translated, it gives CASSSTRLAGVSYEQYF.

This chain links TRBV7-9 with TRBJ2-3; TRBD2 aligns across 9 bases. The CDR3 length is 18 residues. J lost 4 bases, V lost 4 bases, and 15 bases had no gene match. Per germline, CDR1 SEHNR and CDR2 FQNEAQ (reference sequence). The CDR3 DNA follows: TGTGCCAGCAGCTCCCGAGGGTCCCGGCGGGGGGGGTCAGATACGCAGTATTTT. Translated: CASSSRGSRRGGSDTQYF. The entire variable domain, with the rest obtained from reference TRBV7-9 and TRBJ2-3, is as follows: DTGVSQNPRHKITKRGQNVTFRCDPISEHNRLYWYRQTLGQGPEFLTYFQNEAQLEKSRLLSDRFSAERPKGSFSTLEIQRTEQGDSAMYLCASSSRGSRRGGSDTQYFGPGTRLTVL.